This passage covers 20 T cell receptor beta chains from one sample sequenced in a study of shared clonotypes between healthy human individuals. Libraries were prepared by immunoSEQ multiplex PCR; TCRdb keeps only in-frame clonotypes and omits some of them. Of approximately 1,500,000 clones listed, roughly 96% were seen once; the top ten hold about 1%. Specimen: naive CD4+ T cells sorted from blood. Noted subset: CD45RA+ positively selected. These receptor sequences come from a young man in good health.

The chain has TRBV10-1 and TRBJ2-4; 8 bases are a match to TRBD1. Germline CDR1 WNHNN, CDR2 SYGVQD (reference sequence). Trimming removed 6 bases from V and 8 bases from J; junction bases left unmatched: 12. The CDR3 is made up of 15 amino acids. The CDR3 sequence is CASRVSQGARDIQYF. The CDR3 coding sequence is TGCGCCAGCAGAGTCTCCCAGGGGGCTAGGGACATTCAGTACTTC.

The chain links TRBV5-1 to TRBJ1-1; D gene unclear. The ends were cut back, 0 bases at V and 4 bases at J, with 13 bases in the middle. This CDR3 is built from 15 residues. CDR1 and CDR2 from the germline V gene are SGHRS and YFSETQ. The CDR3 bases are TGCGCCAGCAGCTTGGGCCGGGGTGGATTCACTGAAGCTTTCTTT. Its translation: CASSLGRGGFTEAFF.

The chain links TRBV28 to TRBJ1-5; no definite D call. V lost 2 bases to trimming and J lost 5 bases, with 4 bases between them. The CDR3 runs 12 residues. Germline V gene lookup returns CDR1 MDHEN and CDR2 SYDVKM. The CDR3 reads CASSLDDQPQHF. In DNA, the CDR3 is TGTGCCAGCAGTTTAGACGATCAGCCCCAGCATTTT. Full variable domain (missing parts from reference TRBV28 and TRBJ1-5): DVKVTQSSRYLVKRTGEKVFLECVQDMDHENMFWYRQDPGLGLRLIYFSYDVKMKEKGDIPEGYSVSREKKERFSLILESASTNQTSMYLCASSLDDQPQHFGDGTRLSIL.

V gene TRBV6-5 combines with J gene TRBJ1-3; no reliable D call. The CDR3 covers 14 residues. Per germline, CDR1 MNHEY and CDR2 SVGAGI. With 6 bases removed from V and 0 bases from J, the gap between germline ends came to 9 bases. The CDR3 spells CASSRHSSGNTIYF. The CDR3 DNA is TGTGCCAGCAGCCGACACAGCTCTGGAAACACCATATATTTT.

V gene TRBV28 combines with J gene TRBJ2-7, with D hard to call. CDR1 and CDR2 from the germline V gene are MDHEN and SYDVKM. Trimming removed 5 bases from V and 1 base from J, with 6 bases in between. The CDR3 contains 12 residues. DNA for the CDR3: TGTGCCAGCAGTACCCCGTCCTACGAGCAGTACTTC. Protein product: CASSTPSYEQYF.

The chain couples TRBV29-1 to TRBJ2-5; D is perhaps TRBD1 or TRBD2 (5 bases each). The CDR3 is 12 residues long. The V gene lost 7 bases and the J gene lost 4 bases, with 13 bases spanning the gap. Per the germline V gene, CDR1 is SQVTM and CDR2 is ANQGSEA. The CDR3 region is CSARKRGETQYF. The CDR3 DNA sequence: TGCAGCGCCCGGAAGAGGGGAGAGACCCAGTACTTC. Variable domain in full (rest from reference TRBV29-1 and TRBJ2-5): SAVISQKPSRDICQRGTSLTIQCQVDSQVTMMFWYRQQPGQSLTLIATANQGSEATYESGFVIDKFPISRPNLTFSTLTVSNMSPEDSSIYLCSARKRGETQYFGPGTRLLVL.

On this clone itself: The same CDR3 also results from other DNA sequences found in this sample. The rearrangement uses TRBV9 and TRBJ2-7; 7 nucleotides line up with TRBD2. The CDR3 consists of 14 residues. Germline assignment: CDR1 SGDLS and CDR2 YYNGEE. Germline trimming cut 2 bases from V and 2 bases from J; bases unmatched to any gene: 4. The CDR3 DNA sequence: TGTGCCAGCAGCGTGGGGGGGTCGACCTACGAGCAGTACTTC. This codes for CASSVGGSTYEQYF. Based on the CDR3 plus reference TRBV9 and TRBJ2-7, the full variable domain is DSGVTQTPKHLITATGQRVTLRCSPRSGDLSVYWYQQSLDQGLQFLIQYYNGEERAKGNILERFSAQQFPDLHSELNLSSLELGDSALYFCASSVGGSTYEQYFGPGTRLTVT.

The chain recombines TRBV6-1 with TRBJ2-2; D is unresolved. V dropped 4 bases and J dropped 6 bases, with 12 bases sitting between them. The CDR3 consists of 14 residues. Germline V gene lookup returns CDR1 MNHNS and CDR2 SASEGT. The CDR3 here is CASSGIAPSGELFF. In nucleotides, the CDR3 is TGTGCCAGCAGTGGGATCGCCCCGTCCGGGGAGCTGTTTTTT.

The chain employs TRBV5-5 and TRBJ2-7; tentatively, D is TRBD2 (6 bases). The germline CDR1 and CDR2 sequences are SGHKS and YYEKEE (reference sequence). The CDR3 totals 16 residues. Between the trimmed V and J ends, which lost 4 bases and 7 bases, there was a span of 24 bases. The CDR3 loop is CASSLRAPAGLGEQYF. CDR3 sequence (DNA): TGTGCCAGCAGCCTTCGAGCGCCGGCGGGGTTGGGGGAGCAGTACTTC.

The J gene is TRBJ2-7, the V gene TRBV5-4; D perhaps matches TRBD1 (6 bases). V was clipped by 3 bases and J by 3 bases, with 13 bases between them. CDR3 size: 14 residues. Germline V gene lookup returns CDR1 SGHNT and CDR2 YYREEE (reference sequence). The CDR3 region is CASSYLGTNYEQYF. CDR3 coding DNA: TGTGCCAGCAGCTACCTCGGGACAAACTACGAGCAGTACTTC.

The CDR3 sequence: CASSLSGSDGGYTF. For the CDR3, the DNA is TGCGCCAGCAGTTTATCCGGATCCGACGGTGGCTACACCTTC. The rearrangement joins TRBV10-2 to TRBJ1-2, with D hard to call. Trimming took 5 bases from V and 7 from J, leaving 17 bases between them. The length of the CDR3 is 14 residues. Per the germline V gene, CDR1 is WSHSY and CDR2 is SAAADI.

The V gene is TRBV15, the J gene TRBJ2-3; TRBD2 might be the D (6 bases). The germline V gene has CDR1 LNHNV and CDR2 YYDKDF (reference sequence). The V end lost 5 bases, the J end lost 0 bases, and 15 bases lay between the germline ends. This CDR3 region has 16 residues. This chain's CDR3 is CATSLRGLFSTDTQYF. The DNA of the CDR3 is TGTGCCACCAGCCTTAGGGGACTCTTTAGCACAGATACGCAGTATTTT.

The CDR3 coding sequence is TGTGCCAGTAGGTTGACTAGCGGTTACCCTGGGGGTCAAAGCTCCTACAATGAGCAGTTCTTC. Translating it yields CASRLTSGYPGGQSSYNEQFF. The chain employs TRBV19 and TRBJ2-1; the match to TRBD2 covers 9 bases. Germline CDR1 reads LNHDA; CDR2 reads SQIVND (reference sequence). With 6 bases clipped from V and 0 bases from J, the junction kept 21 bases outside the gene matches. The CDR3 is 21 amino acids.

The chain carries TRBV7-8 and TRBJ1-5; no clear D gene. Germline V gene data show CDR1 as SGHVS and CDR2 as FQNEAQ. The CDR3 contains 13 residues. Trimming pared 5 bases from V and 7 bases from J, leaving 12 bases between. The CDR3: CASSPTFVQPQHF. In DNA form, the CDR3 reads TGTGCCAGCAGCCCTACCTTTGTCCAGCCCCAGCATTTT. Complete variable domain (other parts from reference TRBV7-8 and TRBJ1-5): GAGVSQSPRYKVAKRGQDVALRCDPISGHVSLFWYQQALGQGPEFLTYFQNEAQLDKSGLPSDRFFAERPEGSVSTLKIQRTQQEDSAVYLCASSPTFVQPQHFGDGTRLSIL.

On this clone itself: In the same sample, other DNA sequences code for this CDR3. V is TRBV9 and J is TRBJ1-1; D not certain. V lost 2 bases, J lost 0 bases, and 11 bases lay in between. Germline V CDR1 and CDR2: SGDLS, YYNGEE. The CDR3 runs 15 residues. The CDR3 loop reads CASSVGGLMNTEAFF. In DNA form, the CDR3 reads TGTGCCAGCAGCGTGGGCGGGTTGATGAACACTGAAGCTTTCTTT.

V is TRBV7-9 and J is TRBJ2-5, with a weak D call TRBD2 (7 bases). Germline-derived CDR1 and CDR2 are SEHNR and FQNEAQ (reference sequence). The CDR3 consists of 15 residues. V lost 0 bases and J lost 6, with 14 bases in between. CDR3 nucleotides: TGTGCCAGCAGCTTAGCCATCGAGGGGGGGAAGACCCAGTACTTC. Translating it yields CASSLAIEGGKTQYF.

The chain combines TRBV5-6 with TRBJ2-3, with 9 bases aligning to TRBD1. CDR3 length equals 15 residues. From germline, CDR1 is SGHDT and CDR2 YYEEEE. V lost 3 bases and J lost 4; bases outside the gene matches: 6. CDR3 DNA: TGTGCCAGCAGCTACCGGACAGGGGCCTCAGATACGCAGTATTTT. Translation gives CASSYRTGASDTQYF.

The chain carries TRBV4-3 and TRBJ1-4, with 9 bases lining up with TRBD1. J gave up 5 bases and V 2 bases, and 9 bases lay outside the gene matches. The CDR3 runs 17 residues. Per the germline V gene, CDR1 is LGHNA and CDR2 is YSLEER. The CDR3: CASSQTIPGQGNEKLFF. The DNA for the CDR3 is TGCGCCAGCAGCCAAACAATACCGGGACAGGGAAATGAAAAACTGTTTTTT.

The rearrangement links TRBV12-5 to TRBJ2-1; TRBD1 is a possible D gene (6 bases). V shed 1 base and J shed 0 bases, with 10 bases lying between them. The germline V gene has CDR1 LGHNT and CDR2 FRNRAP. The CDR3 is 16 amino acids. In nucleotides, the CDR3 is TGTGCTAGTGGTTTGGCGGGACATAGCTCCTACAATGAGCAGTTCTTC. Protein product: CASGLAGHSSYNEQFF.

This clone came up once. The chain has TRBV9 and TRBJ2-1; 9 bases agree with TRBD2. The V segment lost 0 bases and the J segment 11 bases; nucleotides outside the gene matches: 12. Per the germline V gene, CDR1 is SGDLS and CDR2 is YYNGEE. This CDR3 contains 16 residues. CDR3 in amino acids: CASSVGGAGGDLKQFF. CDR3 sequence (DNA): TGTGCCAGCAGCGTAGGAGGAGCGGGAGGTGACCTGAAGCAGTTCTTC.